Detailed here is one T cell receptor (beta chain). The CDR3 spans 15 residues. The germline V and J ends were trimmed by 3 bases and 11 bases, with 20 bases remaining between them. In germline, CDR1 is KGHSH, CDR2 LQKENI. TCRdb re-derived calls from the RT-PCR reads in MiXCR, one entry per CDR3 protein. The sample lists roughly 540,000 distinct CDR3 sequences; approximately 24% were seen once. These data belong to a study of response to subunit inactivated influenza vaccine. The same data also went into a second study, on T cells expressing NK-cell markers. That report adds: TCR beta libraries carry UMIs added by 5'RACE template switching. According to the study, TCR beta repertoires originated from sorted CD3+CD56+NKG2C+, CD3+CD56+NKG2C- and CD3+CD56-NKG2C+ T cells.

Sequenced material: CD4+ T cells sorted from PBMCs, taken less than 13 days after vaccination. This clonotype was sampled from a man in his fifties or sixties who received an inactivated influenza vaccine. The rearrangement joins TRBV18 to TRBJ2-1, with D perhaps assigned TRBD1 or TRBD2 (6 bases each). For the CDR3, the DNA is TGTGCCAGCTCACCTTCCGGGGGCCAGCCGAACCAGCAGTTCTTC. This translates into CASSPSGGQPNQQFF.